Below, 23 T cell receptor beta chains from the same sample are listed, as sequenced in a study of blood T cell repertoires in COVID-19. The method was immunoSEQ multiplex PCR; TCRdb's version includes in-frame clones alone and lacks a portion of them. The data hold around 150,000 clones, with under 85% observed a single time. Sequencing input: peripheral blood. The receptors originated from a man aged 50 or older with active or convalescent COVID-19.

This sequence joins TRBV11-2 and TRBJ2-7; D possibly corresponds to TRBD2 (6 bases). The V end was cut by 1 base, the J end by 6 bases, with 13 bases between. The CDR3 is 14 residues long. Germline V lookup: CDR1 SGHAT, CDR2 FQNNGV. CDR3 region: CASSLARAGGEQYF. The CDR3 region has the DNA TGTGCCAGCAGCTTAGCGAGGGCCGGGGGCGAGCAGTACTTC.

This clone was picked up one time. The chain combines TRBV19 with TRBJ1-4; D is unclear. This CDR3 comprises 15 residues. The germline CDR1 and CDR2 sequences are LNHDA and SQIVND (reference sequence). V lost 5 bases to trimming and J lost 6 bases, with 16 bases between them. CDR3 in amino acids: CASSPPPYGDEKLFF. CDR3 sequence (DNA): TGTGCCAGTAGTCCTCCTCCGTACGGGGATGAAAAACTGTTTTTT.

The chain carries TRBV9 and TRBJ2-1; 7 bases fit TRBD2. The germline V gene encodes CDR1 SGDLS and CDR2 YYNGEE. V lost 1 base, J lost 0 bases, and 4 bases stayed unmatched. The CDR3 has 16 residues. The CDR3 DNA reads as TGTGCCAGCAGCGTACTAGCGGCGAGCTCCTACAATGAGCAGTTCTTC. Translating it yields CASSVLAASSYNEQFF.

The gene calls are TRBV7-2 and TRBJ2-5; TRBD2 agrees at 7 bases. J gave up 9 bases and V 5 bases, and 18 bases lay outside the gene matches. CDR3 length equals 16 residues. The V gene's germline CDR1 is SGHTA and CDR2 FQGNSA. CDR3 sequence (DNA): TGTGCCAGCAGCATGAAAGCCGGGACTACCGATGGGGCCCAGTACTTC. The encoded protein is CASSMKAGTTDGAQYF.

This chain links TRBV27 with TRBJ1-1, with TRBD1 matching over 9 bases. Germline V gives CDR1 MNHEY, CDR2 SMNVEV (reference sequence). Trimming cost V 0 bases and J 4 bases; bases outside gene matches: 6. The CDR3 has 16 residues. CDR3 sequence reads: CASSLSVTGGLTEAFF. The DNA for the CDR3 is TGTGCCAGCAGTTTATCCGTAACAGGGGGCCTCACTGAAGCTTTCTTT.

The chain recombines TRBV7-9 with TRBJ2-5; TRBD1 aligns across 8 bases. The CDR3 loop spans 16 amino acids. The germline CDR1 and CDR2 sequences are SEHNR and FQNEAQ (reference sequence). Trimming took 3 bases from V and 5 from J; bases not matched to a gene: 11. CDR3 sequence (DNA): TGTGCCAGCAGCTTCGAAACGACAGGGGTTGGCGAGACCCAGTACTTC. Protein product: CASSFETTGVGETQYF.

The count of this clone is one. The chain is built from TRBV19 and TRBJ2-7; possibly TRBD2 for D (5 bases). Trimming took 5 bases from V and 0 from J, leaving 14 bases between them. The CDR3 covers 15 residues. Germline CDR1 LNHDA, CDR2 SQIVND (reference sequence). The CDR3 sequence is CASSPVALSSYEQYF. The CDR3 DNA reads as TGTGCCAGTAGTCCAGTAGCGTTAAGCTCCTACGAGCAGTACTTC.

Only a few counts were recorded for this clone. The V call is TRBV7-2, the J call TRBJ2-1; the D is unclear. Germline CDR1 is SGHTA and CDR2 is FQGNSA. The CDR3 runs 14 residues. V was pared by 1 base and J by 7 bases, with 11 bases between. CDR3 amino acids: CASSLGRVVNEQFF. The CDR3 nucleotides read TGTGCCAGCAGCTTAGGACGGGTAGTAAATGAGCAGTTCTTC. The full variable domain, with the rest looked up from reference TRBV7-2 and TRBJ2-1, is GAGVSQSPSNKVTEKGKDVELRCDPISGHTALYWYRQSLGQGLEFLIYFQGNSAPDKSGLPSDRFSAERTGGSVSTLTIQRTQQEDSAVYLCASSLGRVVNEQFFGPGTRLTVL.

This sequence joins TRBV5-6 and TRBJ1-2; D is possibly TRBD1 (5 bases). Trimming cost V 2 bases and J 4 bases, with 12 bases left between them. Looked up from germline, CDR1 is SGHDT and CDR2 is YYEEEE. This CDR3 comprises 14 residues. For the CDR3, the DNA is TGTGCCAGCAGCTTTGGGACTCGATTCTATGGCTACACCTTC. Translation gives CASSFGTRFYGYTF.

This clone was recorded at least ten times. The chain is built from TRBV10-3 and TRBJ2-5, with TRBD1 identical over 8 bases. V was clipped by 3 bases and J by 3 bases; unmatched bases: 6. CDR1 and CDR2 (germline): ENHRY, SYGVKD. This CDR3 region has 15 residues. CDR3 in amino acids: CAISEPGQEEETQYF. As DNA, the CDR3 is TGTGCCATCAGTGAACCGGGACAGGAGGAAGAGACCCAGTACTTC.

This chain links TRBV2 with TRBJ2-7, with 8 positions matching TRBD1. The CDR3 sequence is 15 residues long. The V segment lost 0 bases and the J segment 3 bases; nucleotides outside the gene matches: 4. Germline V gives CDR1 SNHLY, CDR2 FYNNEI. The CDR3 region has the DNA TGTGCCAGCAGTGAAGCGCAGGGGGCGCGCTACGAGCAGTACTTC. Translation: CASSEAQGARYEQYF. Together with reference TRBV2 and TRBJ2-7, the CDR3 gives the full variable domain: EPEVTQTPSHQVTQMGQEVILRCVPISNHLYFYWYRQILGQKVEFLVSFYNNEISEKSEIFDDQFSVERPDGSNFTLKIRSTKLEDSAMYFCASSEAQGARYEQYFGPGTRLTVT.

The chain uses TRBV5-4 and TRBJ2-6; 8 bases match TRBD2. Unmatched junction bases numbered 4, after V lost 2 bases and J lost 0 bases. The germline CDR1 and CDR2 sequences are SGHNT and YYREEE (reference sequence). There are 17 residues in the CDR3. CDR3 DNA sequence: TGTGCCAGCAGCTTACGTAGCGGGAACTCTGGGGCCAACGTCCTGACTTTC. Protein: CASSLRSGNSGANVLTF.

J is TRBJ2-7 and V is TRBV4-1; 11 bases map to TRBD2. The V gene's germline CDR1 is MGHRA and CDR2 YSYEKL. The CDR3 spans 14 residues. V was pared by 4 bases and J by 5 bases, with 4 bases of the junction left unmatched. This CDR3 reads CASSRGLAVNEQYF. The CDR3 DNA reads as TGCGCCAGCAGCCGGGGACTAGCGGTGAACGAGCAGTACTTC.

The rearrangement uses TRBV5-1 and TRBJ2-7; possibly TRBD2 for D (7 bases). CDR1 SGHRS and CDR2 YFSETQ come from the germline V gene. V was shortened by 3 bases and J by 4 bases, with 11 bases between the two germline ends. The CDR3 covers 13 residues. CDR3 sequence: CASSWAGAYEQYF. The CDR3 DNA follows: TGCGCCAGCAGCTGGGCGGGGGCTTACGAGCAGTACTTC.

This chain uses TRBV7-9 with TRBJ2-3; D possibly corresponds to TRBD2 (6 bases). V was pared by 5 bases and J by 2 bases, with 14 bases between. The CDR3 covers 15 residues. Per germline, CDR1 SEHNR and CDR2 FQNEAQ (reference sequence). The CDR3 region is CASSRSGDHTDTQYF. The DNA of the CDR3 is TGTGCCAGCAGCCGTTCGGGAGACCACACAGATACGCAGTATTTT.

The V call is TRBV13, the J call TRBJ2-2, with 7 bases aligning to TRBD1. V shed 4 bases, J shed 4 bases, and the junction held 6 bases outside the gene matches. Germline V gene data show CDR1 as PRHDT and CDR2 as FYEKMQ (reference sequence). The CDR3 contains 15 residues. For the CDR3, the DNA is TGTGCCAGCAGCTCCGACGACAGGGTCACCGGGGAGCTGTTTTTT. Its protein product is CASSSDDRVTGELFF.

The chain joins TRBV5-6 to TRBJ2-7; a weak D match, TRBD2 (6 bases). Trimming removed 4 bases at V and 2 bases at J, with 13 bases between. The germline gives CDR1 SGHDT, CDR2 YYEEEE. The CDR3 runs to 14 residues. The CDR3, as DNA: TGTGCCAGCAGCCCCAGCGGGCCTACCTACGAGCAGTACTTC. Its protein product is CASSPSGPTYEQYF.

The chain is built from TRBV9 and TRBJ1-1, with D tentatively TRBD1 (6 bases). The CDR3 totals 12 residues. V lost 5 bases to trimming and J lost 11 bases, with 16 bases between them. CDR1 and CDR2 from the germline V gene are SGDLS and YYNGEE. The CDR3 bases are TGTGCCAGCAGTCTTAGTGGGGGGGCTGCTTTCTTT. Amino acids: CASSLSGGAAFF. The whole variable domain, remainder taken from reference TRBV9 and TRBJ1-1, is DSGVTQTPKHLITATGQRVTLRCSPRSGDLSVYWYQQSLDQGLQFLIQYYNGEERAKGNILERFSAQQFPDLHSELNLSSLELGDSALYFCASSLSGGAAFFGQGTRLTVV.

This clone was recorded once. V gene TRBV10-2 combines with J gene TRBJ2-3; the match to TRBD2 covers 9 bases. The CDR3 length is 13 residues. Trimming took 6 bases from V and 5 from J; bases not matched to a gene: 3. Germline CDR1 WSHSY, CDR2 SAAADI. This chain's CDR3 is CASRLAGRDTQYF. CDR3 nucleotides: TGCGCCAGCAGGCTAGCGGGAAGAGATACGCAGTATTTT.

V is TRBV14 and J is TRBJ2-5; 16 bases agree with TRBD2. Per germline, CDR1 SGHDN and CDR2 FVKESK. This CDR3 contains 17 residues. Trimming removed 1 base from V and 5 bases from J; junction bases left unmatched: 4. CDR3 protein: CASSQAWGLAGGETQYF. CDR3 bases: TGTGCCAGCAGCCAAGCCTGGGGACTAGCGGGAGGGGAGACCCAGTACTTC.

J is TRBJ1-1 and V is TRBV3-1 (or the pseudogene TRBV3-2), with TRBD1 as a possible D gene (6 bases). The V gene lost 2 bases and the J gene lost 7 bases, with 20 bases spanning the gap. CDR1 LGHDT and CDR2 YNNKEL come from the germline V gene (reference sequence). CDR3 size: 16 residues. CDR3 in DNA: TGTGCCAGCAGCCAAACACTAGGACAGACTCAGCGTGAAGCTTTCTTT. This codes for CASSQTLGQTQREAFF.

The chain recombines TRBV10-3 with TRBJ1-2, with TRBD1 identical over 9 bases. V dropped 4 bases and J dropped 4; count of bases not matched to a gene: 19. CDR1 ENHRY and CDR2 SYGVKD come from the germline V gene. This CDR3 has 19 amino acids. This chain's CDR3 is CAISAQSTVNRGPGYGYTF. The DNA for the CDR3 is TGTGCCATCAGTGCCCAGTCTACGGTCAACAGGGGGCCTGGCTATGGCTACACCTTC.

The chain has TRBV7-3 and TRBJ2-1; 9 nucleotides line up with TRBD2. V lost 3 bases and J lost 9; bases outside the gene matches: 9. The germline gives CDR1 SGHTA, CDR2 FQGTGA. The CDR3 contains 15 residues. The DNA of the CDR3 is TGTGCCAGCAGCTTGGGAGCGGGAGGAGGGGGTGAGCAGTTCTTC. This sequence encodes CASSLGAGGGGEQFF.